This is a list of T cell receptor beta chains from one sample in a study of CD8+ T cells in alopecia areata. Sequencing used immunoSEQ multiplex PCR; TCRdb keeps in-frame clones, though not all of them. The sample contains about 180,000 clones, more than 60% of which appear only once. Sequenced material: CD4+ T cells sorted from blood, taken at week 0. Source of these receptors: a human donor with alopecia areata. The CDR3 runs from the conserved cysteine through the conserved F or W. The order of the fields is D gene, clone size, J gene, V gene, CDR3 protein, CDR3 DNA. A D gene is named only where the DNA matches it firmly. Clone size appears in some rows only: once, few, many, or a class for an expanded clone.

D gene: TRBD1; clone size: once; J gene: TRBJ2-3; V gene: TRBV9; CDR3 protein: CASSLGQGGSDTQYF; CDR3 DNA: TGTGCCAGCAGCCTCGGACAGGGTGGCTCAGATACGCAGTATTTT
D gene: TRBD1; clone size: -; J gene: TRBJ2-1; V gene: TRBV2; CDR3 protein: CASSAVTGTGYNEQFF; CDR3 DNA: TGTGCCAGCAGTGCCGTTACCGGGACAGGATACAATGAGCAGTTCTTC
D gene: -; clone size: -; J gene: TRBJ1-2; V gene: TRBV19; CDR3 protein: CASTKETSVLSYGYTF; CDR3 DNA: TGTGCCAGCACAAAGGAGACCTCGGTATTAAGCTATGGCTACACCTTC
D gene: -; clone size: -; J gene: TRBJ2-2; V gene: TRBV6-6; CDR3 protein: CASSYQGGMAGELFF; CDR3 DNA: TGTGCCAGCAGTTACCAGGGTGGAATGGCCGGGGAGCTGTTTTTT
D gene: -; clone size: once; J gene: TRBJ2-3; V gene: TRBV19; CDR3 protein: CASSINGITDTQYF; CDR3 DNA: TGTGCCAGTAGTATTAACGGAATCACAGATACGCAGTATTTT
D gene: TRBD2; clone size: -; J gene: TRBJ2-3; V gene: TRBV7-6; CDR3 protein: CATRSGGDTDTQYF; CDR3 DNA: TGTGCCACAAGGAGCGGGGGCGACACAGATACGCAGTATTTT
D gene: -; clone size: -; J gene: TRBJ1-2; V gene: TRBV30; CDR3 protein: CALSGQGGNYGYTF; CDR3 DNA: TGTGCCTTATCAGGGCAGGGAGGTAACTATGGCTACACCTTC
D gene: -; clone size: few; J gene: TRBJ1-5; V gene: TRBV4-1; CDR3 protein: CASSQDRSEGLRENQPQHF; CDR3 DNA: TGCGCCAGCAGCCAAGATAGGTCCGAGGGCCTCAGAGAAAATCAGCCCCAGCATTTT
D gene: -; clone size: -; J gene: TRBJ2-3; V gene: TRBV5-4; CDR3 protein: CASSLLTNSQGGTQYF; CDR3 DNA: TGTGCCAGCAGCTTGTTAACTAACTCCCAGGGGGGGACGCAGTATTTT
D gene: -; clone size: few; J gene: TRBJ2-7; V gene: TRBV5-6; CDR3 protein: CASSHQGGYEQYF; CDR3 DNA: TGTGCCAGCAGTCATCAGGGGGGGTACGAGCAGTACTTC
D gene: -; clone size: -; J gene: TRBJ1-6; V gene: TRBV28; CDR3 protein: CASSSEQRNSPLHF; CDR3 DNA: TGTGCCAGCAGTTCGGAGCAGCGTAATTCACCCCTCCACTTT
D gene: TRBD1; clone size: -; J gene: TRBJ1-5; V gene: TRBV5-1; CDR3 protein: CASSSTGESNQPQHF; CDR3 DNA: TGCGCCAGCAGCTCGACAGGGGAGAGCAATCAGCCCCAGCATTTT
D gene: -; clone size: -; J gene: TRBJ1-1; V gene: TRBV29-1; CDR3 protein: CSVAENTEAFF; CDR3 DNA: TGCAGCGTTGCGGAGAACACTGAAGCTTTCTTT
D gene: -; clone size: -; J gene: TRBJ1-1; V gene: TRBV29-1; CDR3 protein: CSAGGQGSTEAFF; CDR3 DNA: TGCAGCGCCGGAGGGCAGGGAAGCACTGAAGCTTTCTTT
D gene: TRBD2; clone size: -; J gene: TRBJ2-1; V gene: TRBV14; CDR3 protein: CASSQDLVAGEQFF; CDR3 DNA: TGTGCCAGCAGCCAAGATCTCGTAGCGGGGGAGCAGTTCTTC
D gene: -; clone size: few; J gene: TRBJ1-5; V gene: TRBV19; CDR3 protein: CASAKEAVLGNQPQHF; CDR3 DNA: TGTGCCAGTGCGAAAGAGGCCGTCCTAGGCAATCAGCCCCAGCATTTT
D gene: -; clone size: -; J gene: TRBJ2-3; V gene: TRBV5-4; CDR3 protein: CASSLGSRGLSTDTQYF; CDR3 DNA: TGTGCCAGCAGCCTAGGCTCACGGGGGCTTAGCACAGATACGCAGTATTTT
D gene: -; clone size: -; J gene: TRBJ1-1; V gene: TRBV30; CDR3 protein: CAWGSLNTEAFF; CDR3 DNA: TGTGCCTGGGGCAGCCTGAACACTGAAGCTTTCTTT
D gene: TRBD1; clone size: few; J gene: TRBJ2-1; V gene: TRBV18; CDR3 protein: CASSDRGDNEQFF; CDR3 DNA: TGTGCCAGCTCCGACAGGGGCGACAATGAGCAGTTCTTC
D gene: -; clone size: -; J gene: TRBJ2-7; V gene: TRBV25-1; CDR3 protein: CAPTATYEQYF; CDR3 DNA: TGTGCCCCGACTGCGACCTACGAGCAGTACTTC
D gene: TRBD2; clone size: few; J gene: TRBJ2-5; V gene: TRBV29-1; CDR3 protein: CSVRLAVRETQYF; CDR3 DNA: TGCAGCGTCCGACTAGCGGTCAGAGAGACCCAGTACTTC
D gene: -; clone size: -; J gene: TRBJ1-2; V gene: TRBV6-1; CDR3 protein: CASTLDIDGYTF; CDR3 DNA: TGTGCCAGCACCTTAGACATCGACGGCTACACCTTC
D gene: -; clone size: -; J gene: TRBJ1-4; V gene: TRBV29-1; CDR3 protein: CSVFREEKLFF; CDR3 DNA: TGCAGCGTCTTCAGGGAGGAAAAACTGTTTTTT
D gene: -; clone size: -; J gene: TRBJ2-2; V gene: TRBV29-1; CDR3 protein: CSVEQLPGGELFF; CDR3 DNA: TGCAGCGTTGAGCAGCTACCAGGCGGGGAGCTGTTTTTT
D gene: -; clone size: few; J gene: TRBJ1-1; V gene: TRBV29-1; CDR3 protein: CSGAFGDTEAFF; CDR3 DNA: TGCAGCGGGGCGTTTGGGGACACTGAAGCTTTCTTT